This T cell receptor (beta chain) was identified during a study of OX40 agonist ivuxolimab in advanced cancers. In the study overall: Treatment of patients was with ivuxolimab, an agonistic anti-OX40 (CD134) antibody. Patients were treated with intravenous ivuxolimab, dosed at 0.01 to 10 mg/kg and infused every 2 weeks. Study-level points and caveats: Blood T cells, both CD4+ and CD8+, expanded clonally by week 6 at 0.1 to 3.0 mg/kg. In general, CD8+ T cells held more expanded clones than CD4+ did, on average.

As for this clone: The antigen is not known.

Germline V lookup: CDR1 WSHSY, CDR2 SAAADI. The CDR3 spans 14 residues. V shed 7 bases and J shed 4 bases, with 16 bases lying between them. Here immunoSEQ multiplex PCR was the method, and the copy in TCRdb shows in-frame clones only, minus some. The repertoire holds about 96,000 clones, approximately 80% seen once, with 5.8% in the top ten. The sequence derives from an adult with an advanced solid tumor such as melanoma, head and neck, liver or kidney cancer. The chain recombines TRBV10-2 with TRBJ1-1, with no clear D. Sequenced here: CD4+ or CD8+ T cells sorted from blood, sampled in a trial of the OX40 agonist ivuxolimab. The CDR3 DNA reads TGCGCCAGCACCTCGGACCCCGGAGGCACTGAAGCTTTCTTT. This sequence encodes CASTSDPGGTEAFF.